Each of the 10 T cell receptor beta chains below was sequenced from the same sample in a study of cytotoxic CD8 clonotypes in ibrutinib-treated CLL. Clones were read by immunoSEQ multiplex PCR, and TCRdb kept only the in-frame ones, dropping some. The repertoire includes about 45,000 clones, 60% to 80% of them detected once, and roughly a fifth sits in the top ten. This specimen was PBMCs, taken after 24 months of ibrutinib treatment. The receptor set was obtained from a human donor with chronic lymphocytic leukemia.

This sequence joins TRBV5-1 and TRBJ1-2; 8 nucleotides align to TRBD1. The ends lost 5 bases at V and 6 bases at J; junction bases unmatched: 9. The CDR3 is 14 amino acids. Looked up from germline, CDR1 is SGHRS and CDR2 is YFSETQ. Here the CDR3 DNA reads TGCGCCAGCAGTTCAATTACAGGGGGTGATGGCTACACCTTC. Translating it yields CASSSITGGDGYTF.

The chain is built from TRBV10-3 and TRBJ2-7, with 9 bases matching TRBD1. There are 14 residues in the CDR3. CDR1 is ENHRY, CDR2 SYGVKD, per germline. V shed 8 bases, J shed 1 base, and the junction held 6 bases outside the gene matches. The CDR3 coding sequence is TGTGCCATCGGTAGTGGACAGGGGTCCTACGAGCAGTACTTC. This codes for CAIGSGQGSYEQYF.

V and J are TRBV7-2 and TRBJ1-2; D unresolved. Germline assignment: CDR1 SGHTA and CDR2 FQGNSA. Trimming removed 0 bases from V and 5 bases from J, with 13 bases in between. This CDR3 is 15 amino acids long. Written as DNA, the CDR3 is TGTGCCAGCAGCTTAGCTCAGATGGGAGTTTATGGCTACACCTTC. This encodes CASSLAQMGVYGYTF.

The V and J genes are TRBV5-1 and TRBJ2-2; TRBD1 matches at 8 bases. Per the germline V gene, CDR1 is SGHRS and CDR2 is YFSETQ. The CDR3 is 14 residues long. V was clipped by 7 bases and J by 1 base; unmatched bases: 3. CDR3 coding DNA: TGCGCCAGCTCCGGGACAGGGAACACCGGGGAGCTGTTTTTT. Translating it yields CASSGTGNTGELFF.

The V gene is TRBV4-1, the J gene TRBJ2-3; 8 positions match TRBD2. Looked up from germline, CDR1 is MGHRA and CDR2 is YSYEKL. CDR3 length: 16 amino acids. The V gene end was trimmed by 1 base and the J gene end by 4 bases; junction bases not matched to a gene: 7. The DNA of the CDR3 is TGCGCCAGCAGCCAAGGGGCCTACGGGGGGGCAGATACGCAGTATTTT. This codes for CASSQGAYGGADTQYF.

The chain is built from TRBV5-4 and TRBJ2-5, with TRBD2 matching over 13 bases. Losses at the gene ends were 1 base for V and 4 bases for J; bases not matched to a gene: 4. The germline V gene encodes CDR1 SGHNT and CDR2 YYREEE (reference sequence). CDR3 length: 16 amino acids. CDR3 bases: TGTGCCAGCAGCTTGACTAGCGGGAGGGCCTCAGAGACCCAGTACTTC. Its protein is CASSLTSGRASETQYF.

The genes are TRBV6-1 and TRBJ1-1, with D possibly matching TRBD1 (5 bases). This CDR3 has 12 residues. The V and J ends lost 2 bases and 6 bases respectively, with 7 bases between them. Germline loops: CDR1 MNHNS, CDR2 SASEGT. As DNA, the CDR3 is TGTGCCAGCAGTGAACAGGGCGCTGAAGCTTTCTTT. It is translated as CASSEQGAEAFF.

This chain uses TRBV18 with TRBJ2-2; 12 nucleotides agree with TRBD2. The germline gives CDR1 KGHSH, CDR2 LQKENI. J gave up 2 bases and V 3 bases, and 4 bases lay outside the gene matches. This CDR3 is 17 amino acids long. CDR3 nucleotides: TGTGCCAGCTCACCGACTAGCGGGGGAATTAACACCGGGGAGCTGTTTTTT. This codes for CASSPTSGGINTGELFF.

The rearrangement links TRBV30 to TRBJ1-3; a weak D match, TRBD1 (6 bases). V gave up 3 bases and J gave up 0 bases, with 15 bases separating them. This CDR3 is 16 amino acids long. Germline V lookup: CDR1 GTSNPN, CDR2 SVGIG (reference sequence). The CDR3 sequence is CAWSDVTGYSGNTIYF. Written as DNA, the CDR3 is TGTGCCTGGAGCGACGTCACAGGGTACTCTGGAAACACCATATATTTT.

The chain employs TRBV30 and TRBJ1-6; 7 positions match TRBD1. The V and J ends lost 4 bases and 6 bases, in that order; junction bases with no gene match: 9. Germline V gene sequence: CDR1 GTSNPN, CDR2 SVGIG (reference sequence). The CDR3 sequence is 15 residues long. This chain's CDR3 is CAWTEATGLNSPLHF. The CDR3 nucleotides read TGTGCCTGGACCGAGGCGACAGGGCTTAATTCACCCCTCCACTTT.